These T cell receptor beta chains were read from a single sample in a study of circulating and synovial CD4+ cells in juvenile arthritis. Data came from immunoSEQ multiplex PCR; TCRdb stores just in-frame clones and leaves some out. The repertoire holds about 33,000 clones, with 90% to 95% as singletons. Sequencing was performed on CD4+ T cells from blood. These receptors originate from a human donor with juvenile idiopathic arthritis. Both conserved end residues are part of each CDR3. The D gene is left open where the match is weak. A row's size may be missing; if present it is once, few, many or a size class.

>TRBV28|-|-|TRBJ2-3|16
CASSYPTGARTDTQYF
TGTGCCAGCAGCTATCCGACAGGCGCTCGCACAGATACGCAGTATTTT
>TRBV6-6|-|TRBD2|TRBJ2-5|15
CASSTSGSFRETQYF
TGTGCCAGCTCCACTAGCGGGAGTTTTCGAGAGACCCAGTACTTC
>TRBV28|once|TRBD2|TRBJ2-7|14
CASESGGGLYEQYF
TGTGCCAGCGAATCCGGGGGGGGTCTATACGAGCAGTACTTC
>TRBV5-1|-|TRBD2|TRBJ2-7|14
CASSLREGQREQYF
TGCGCCAGCAGCTTGAGGGAGGGCCAGAGAGAGCAGTACTTC
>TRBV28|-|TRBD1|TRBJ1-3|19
CASSLDPSPGQGTGNTIYF
TGTGCCAGCAGTTTAGACCCCTCTCCGGGACAGGGGACTGGAAACACCATATATTTT
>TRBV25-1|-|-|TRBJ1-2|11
CASSAGPGYTF
TGTGCCAGCAGTGCTGGGCCTGGCTACACCTTC
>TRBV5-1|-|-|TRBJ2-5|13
CASSLSGSGTQYF
TGCGCCAGCAGCTTGTCTGGGAGTGGGACCCAGTACTTC
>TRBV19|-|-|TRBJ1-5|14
CASSIGQSNQPQHF
TGTGCCAGTAGTATCGGACAGAGCAATCAGCCCCAGCATTTT
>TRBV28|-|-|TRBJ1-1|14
CASSFQVSNTEAFF
TGTGCCAGCAGTTTTCAGGTATCGAACACTGAAGCTTTCTTT
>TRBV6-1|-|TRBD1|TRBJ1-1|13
CASTGQLNTEAFF
TGTGCCAGCACGGGACAGCTGAACACTGAAGCTTTCTTT
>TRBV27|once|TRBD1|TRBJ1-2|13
CASSLDRAYGYTF
TGTGCCAGCAGCTTGGACAGGGCCTATGGCTACACCTTC
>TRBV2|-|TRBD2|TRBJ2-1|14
CASGGGRAYNEQFF
TGTGCCAGCGGCGGAGGGAGGGCCTACAATGAGCAGTTCTTC
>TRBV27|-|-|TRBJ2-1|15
CASSLIGDNPGREFF
TGTGCCAGCAGTTTAATCGGGGACAACCCGGGAAGGGAGTTCTTC
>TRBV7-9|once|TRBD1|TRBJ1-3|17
CASSLWGQGSSGNTIYF
TGTGCCAGCAGCTTATGGGGACAGGGGAGCTCTGGAAACACTATATATTTT
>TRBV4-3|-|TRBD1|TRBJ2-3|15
CASSQADRDGDTQYF
TGCGCCAGCAGCCAGGCGGACAGGGATGGAGATACGCAGTATTTT
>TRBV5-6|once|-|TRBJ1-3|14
CASSLVGPGNTIYF
TGTGCCAGCAGCTTAGTGGGCCCTGGAAACACCATATATTTT
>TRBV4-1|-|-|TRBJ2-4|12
CASSQEEGRGYF
TGCGCCAGCAGCCAAGAGGAAGGGAGAGGGTACTTC
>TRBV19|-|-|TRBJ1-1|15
CASSASEGLNTEAFF
TGTGCCAGTAGTGCCTCGGAGGGACTTAACACTGAAGCTTTCTTT
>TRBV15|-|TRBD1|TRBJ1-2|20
CATSRKPFLGTGGANYGYTF
TGTGCCACCAGCAGAAAACCCTTTTTAGGGACAGGCGGCGCTAACTATGGCTACACCTTC
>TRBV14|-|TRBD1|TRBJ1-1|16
CASSTLPGQGNTEAFF
TGTGCCAGCAGCACTCTCCCGGGACAGGGGAACACTGAAGCTTTCTTT
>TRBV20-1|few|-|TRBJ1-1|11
CSATRGTEAFF
TGCAGTGCTACGAGAGGAACCGAAGCTTTCTTT
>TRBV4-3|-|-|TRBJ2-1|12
CASSQAVGEQFF
TGCGCCAGCAGCCAAGCGGTCGGTGAGCAGTTCTTC
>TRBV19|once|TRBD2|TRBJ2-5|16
CASSRSGTSYQETQYF
TGTGCCAGTAGTAGATCCGGGACTAGCTACCAAGAGACCCAGTACTTC
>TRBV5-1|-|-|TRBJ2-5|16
CASSRTGERGRETQYF
TGCGCCAGCAGCCGGACGGGAGAGAGGGGTCGGGAGACCCAGTACTTC
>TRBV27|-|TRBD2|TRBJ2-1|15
CASSSRLAGLGEQFF
TGTGCCAGCAGTTCGCGCCTAGCGGGATTGGGTGAGCAGTTCTTC
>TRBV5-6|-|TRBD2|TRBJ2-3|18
CASSFRLAGVGGTDTQYF
TGTGCCAGCAGCTTTAGACTAGCGGGAGTAGGTGGCACAGATACGCAGTATTTT
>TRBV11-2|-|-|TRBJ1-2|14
CASSLDRGNYGYTF
TGTGCCAGCAGCTTAGATCGAGGGAACTATGGCTACACCTTC
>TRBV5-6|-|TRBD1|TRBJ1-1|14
CASSWGQGDTEAFF
TGTGCCAGCAGCTGGGGACAGGGGGACACTGAAGCTTTCTTT
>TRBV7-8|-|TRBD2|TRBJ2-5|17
CASSLARLAGGGETQYF
TGTGCCAGCAGCTTAGCCCGTCTAGCGGGGGGCGGGGAGACCCAGTACTTC
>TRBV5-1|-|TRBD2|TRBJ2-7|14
CASSSTSGGSEQYF
TGCGCCAGCAGCTCCACTAGCGGGGGATCCGAGCAGTACTTC
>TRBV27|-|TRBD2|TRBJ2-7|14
CAIKSSGRSYEQYF
TGTGCCATCAAGTCTAGCGGGCGCTCCTACGAGCAGTACTTC
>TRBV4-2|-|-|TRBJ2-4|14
CASSQDRAKNIQYF
TGTGCCAGCAGCCAAGACAGGGCCAAAAACATTCAGTACTTC
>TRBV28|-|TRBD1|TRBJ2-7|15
CASSVALQGTYEQCF
TGTGCCAGCAGTGTCGCCCTACAGGGGACCTACGAGCAGTGCTTC
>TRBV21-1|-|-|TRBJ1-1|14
CASSKGRGITEAFF
TGTGCCAGCAGCAAAGGCAGGGGAATAACTGAAGCTTTCTTT
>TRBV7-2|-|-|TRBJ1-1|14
CASSPTRGFAEAFF
TGTGCCAGCAGCCCCACCAGGGGATTTGCTGAAGCTTTCTTT
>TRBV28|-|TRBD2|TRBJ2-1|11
CASSSGTRKFF
TGTGCCAGCAGCTCCGGGACTAGAAAGTTCTTC
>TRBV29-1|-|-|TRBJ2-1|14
CSVELVQKINEQFF
TGCAGCGTTGAATTAGTACAGAAAATCAATGAGCAGTTCTTC
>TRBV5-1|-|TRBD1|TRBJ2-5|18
CASRQLDGGQGPQETQYF
TGCGCCAGCAGACAACTCGACGGAGGACAGGGGCCTCAAGAGACCCAGTACTTC
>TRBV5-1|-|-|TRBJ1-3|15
CASSLSYSRGNTIYF
TGCGCCAGCAGCTTGTCTTACAGTCGAGGAAACACCATATATTTT
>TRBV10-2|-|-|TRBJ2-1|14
CASNTEAPTNEQFF
TGCGCCAGCAATACTGAGGCTCCCACCAATGAGCAGTTCTTC
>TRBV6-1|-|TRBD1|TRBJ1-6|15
CASRAPGGDNSPLHF
TGTGCCAGCAGGGCTCCAGGGGGAGATAATTCACCCCTCCACTTT